These T cell receptor beta chains were read from a single sample in a study of cytomegalovirus exposure and HLA in healthy donors. Profiling relied on immunoSEQ multiplex PCR, and the TCRdb table lists in-frame clones only, not all of them. Of under 200,000 clones in the sample, roughly 96% are singletons; the top ten hold 0.89%. The sample was PBMCs. The origin of the receptors is a woman aged 18-29 years in good health and CMV-seronegative. The CDR3 runs from the conserved cysteine through the conserved F or W. A D gene is named only where the DNA matches it firmly. Expanded clones get a size class; other rows say once, few or many, or leave the size out.

NA	NA	TRBV11-2	TRBJ2-1	CASSLEWSSYNEQFF	TGTGCCAGCAGCTTAGAATGGAGCTCCTACAATGAGCAGTTCTTC
TRBD1	NA	TRBV19	TRBJ1-4	CASSFTGTGTEKLFF	TGTGCCAGTAGTTTCACCGGGACAGGGACCGAAAAACTGTTTTTT
TRBD2	NA	TRBV5-4	TRBJ2-7	CASSSGGVMDEQYF	TGTGCCAGCAGCTCGGGGGGGGTTATGGACGAGCAGTACTTC
NA	once	TRBV5-5	TRBJ1-6	CASSLPGYNSPLHF	TGTGCCAGCAGCTTGCCAGGGTATAATTCACCCCTCCACTTT
TRBD1	NA	TRBV30	TRBJ2-3	CAWSGTGGKVDTQYF	TGTGCCTGGAGTGGGACAGGGGGGAAGGTGGATACGCAGTATTTT
TRBD1	NA	TRBV2	TRBJ1-1	CASSEDGDRENTEAFF	TGTGCCAGCAGTGAGGATGGGGACAGGGAGAACACTGAAGCTTTCTTT
NA	NA	TRBV29-1	TRBJ2-3	CSVGGRGSTDTQYF	TGCAGCGTGGGGGGGCGGGGGAGCACAGATACGCAGTATTTT
NA	NA	TRBV6-6	TRBJ1-1	CASSSPGTEAFF	TGTGCCAGCAGTTCCCCCGGCACTGAAGCTTTCTTT
NA	NA	TRBV5-6	TRBJ2-6	CASSLVAGSGANVLTF	TGTGCCAGCAGCTTGGTTGCCGGCTCTGGGGCCAACGTCCTGACTTTC
NA	NA	TRBV5-1	TRBJ2-3	CASSYPKASSTDTQYF	TGCGCCAGCAGCTACCCCAAAGCGTCTTCCACAGATACGCAGTATTTT
NA	NA	TRBV7-2	TRBJ2-5	CASSRRGAETQYF	TGTGCCAGCAGCCGCCGGGGGGCCGAGACCCAGTACTTC
TRBD1	NA	TRBV19	TRBJ2-7	CASSIDYRDRNYEQYF	TGTGCCAGTAGTATAGATTATAGGGACAGGAACTACGAGCAGTACTTC
TRBD2	NA	TRBV5-6	TRBJ2-5	CASSEGLAGGLVETQYF	TGTGCCAGCAGCGAGGGACTAGCGGGGGGGCTGGTAGAGACCCAGTACTTC
TRBD2	NA	TRBV14	TRBJ2-3	CASSQRTSGDTDTQYF	TGTGCCAGCAGCCAGAGAACTAGCGGGGACACAGATACGCAGTATTTT
TRBD1	NA	TRBV7-6	TRBJ2-1	CASSSGQGAGNEQFF	TGTGCCAGCAGCTCGGGACAGGGGGCCGGGAATGAGCAGTTCTTC
NA	NA	TRBV5-4	TRBJ2-1	CASRSVAYNNEQFF	TGTGCCAGCAGATCGGTAGCGTACAACAATGAGCAGTTCTTC
NA	NA	TRBV7-9	TRBJ1-5	CASSYQGSYSNQPQHF	TGTGCCAGCAGCTATCAGGGGTCATATAGCAATCAGCCCCAGCATTTT
TRBD1	once	TRBV18	TRBJ1-5	CASSGQGSNQPQHF	TGTGCCAGCTCAGGACAGGGGAGTAATCAGCCCCAGCATTTT
NA	NA	TRBV2	TRBJ2-1	CASSPGVGLKQFF	TGTGCCAGCAGCCCTGGGGTCGGACTTAAGCAGTTCTTC
NA	NA	TRBV7-2	TRBJ1-2	CASSPQGLRGYTF	TGTGCCAGCAGCCCACAGGGCCTACGTGGCTACACCTTC
NA	NA	TRBV2	TRBJ2-6	CASRNGAGGRGANVLTF	TGTGCCAGCAGGAATGGAGCCGGAGGGAGGGGGGCCAACGTCCTGACTTTC
NA	NA	TRBV30	TRBJ1-2	CAWNALRAGYGYTF	TGTGCCTGGAACGCTCTGAGGGCGGGCTATGGCTACACCTTC
TRBD2	NA	TRBV7-9	TRBJ2-3	CASSPRTSGSTDTQYF	TGTGCCAGCAGCCCCCGGACTAGCGGTAGCACAGATACGCAGTATTTT
NA	NA	TRBV28	TRBJ1-1	CASNRNTEAFF	TGTGCCAGCAATCGGAACACTGAAGCTTTCTTT
NA	NA	TRBV7-2	TRBJ2-7	CASSLSIAAYEQYF	TGTGCCAGCAGCTTAAGTATAGCCGCCTACGAGCAGTACTTC
TRBD1	few	TRBV4-1	TRBJ2-7	CASSQGTGFYEQYF	TGCGCCAGCAGCCAAGGGACAGGGTTCTACGAGCAGTACTTC
NA	NA	TRBV5-1	TRBJ2-6	CASRSGLSGANVLTF	TGCGCCAGCAGATCCGGACTCTCTGGGGCCAACGTCCTGACTTTC
NA	NA	TRBV4-1	TRBJ2-2	CASSQAGANTGELFF	TGCGCCAGCAGCCAAGCAGGGGCCAACACCGGGGAGCTGTTTTTT
NA	once	TRBV6-5	TRBJ2-1	CASSYSLYVRGNEQFF	TGTGCCAGCAGTTACTCGCTCTATGTACGAGGGAATGAGCAGTTCTTC
NA	NA	TRBV4-2	TRBJ1-2	CASSLRTPNYGYTF	TGTGCCAGCAGCCTCCGGACACCGAACTATGGCTACACCTTC
NA	NA	TRBV6-5	TRBJ2-2	CASSSLGDTGELFF	TGTGCCAGCAGTTCCCTGGGCGACACCGGGGAGCTGTTTTTT
NA	NA	TRBV6-1	TRBJ1-2	CASSEFGTSGYGYTF	TGTGCCAGCAGTGAATTCGGCACCTCAGGCTATGGCTACACCTTC
NA	NA	TRBV27	TRBJ2-2	CASRIANAGELFF	TGTGCCAGCCGCATAGCCAACGCCGGGGAGCTGTTTTTT
NA	NA	TRBV7-9	TRBJ1-2	CASSSLTGGGNYGYTF	TGTGCCAGCAGCTCGCTTACGGGAGGAGGAAACTATGGCTACACCTTC
NA	NA	TRBV7-3	TRBJ1-1	CASSLAGMNTEAFF	TGTGCCAGCAGCTTGGCGGGAATGAACACTGAAGCTTTCTTT
NA	NA	TRBV19	TRBJ2-7	CASSMGPISYEQYF	TGTGCCAGTAGTATGGGGCCGATTTCCTACGAGCAGTACTTC
NA	once	TRBV9	TRBJ2-3	CASSVGTYSSTDTQYF	TGTGCCAGCAGCGTAGGGACTTACTCTAGCACAGATACGCAGTATTTT